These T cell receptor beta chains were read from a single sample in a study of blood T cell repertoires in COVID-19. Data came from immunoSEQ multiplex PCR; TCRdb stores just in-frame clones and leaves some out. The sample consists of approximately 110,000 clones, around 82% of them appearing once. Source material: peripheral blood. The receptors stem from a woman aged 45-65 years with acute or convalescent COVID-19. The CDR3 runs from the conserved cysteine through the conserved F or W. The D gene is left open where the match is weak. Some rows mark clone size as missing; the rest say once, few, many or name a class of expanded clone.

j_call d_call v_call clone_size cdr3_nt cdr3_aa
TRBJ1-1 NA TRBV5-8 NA TGTGCCAGCAGCTTGCAGGGAAACACTGAAGCTTTCTTT CASSLQGNTEAFF
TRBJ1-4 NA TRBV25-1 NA TGTGCCATACGGGGGGTCTTTTTAGTTAATGAAAAACTGTTTTTT CAIRGVFLVNEKLFF
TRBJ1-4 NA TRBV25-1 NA TGTGCCAGCAGTGAAGGATTGGGTGGGGGCGCTGGGGAAAAACTGTTTTTT CASSEGLGGGAGEKLFF
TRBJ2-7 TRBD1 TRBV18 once TGTGCCAGCTCACCCCGTGGGGACAGGGGCTCCTACGAGCAGTACTTC CASSPRGDRGSYEQYF
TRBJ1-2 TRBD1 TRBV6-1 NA TGTGCCAGCAGTGAAGCTGATACCCCAGGGGGGTATGGCTACACCTTC CASSEADTPGGYGYTF
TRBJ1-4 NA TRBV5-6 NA TGTGCCAGCAGCTTAACCTATACAACTAATGAAAAACTGTTTTTT CASSLTYTTNEKLFF
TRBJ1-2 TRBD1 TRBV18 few TGTGCCAGCCGGGGGACAGGGACTAACTATGGCTACACCTTC CASRGTGTNYGYTF
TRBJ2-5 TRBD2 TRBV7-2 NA TGTGCCAGCAGCTTATGGGGACGGACTAGCGGAGGGGAGACCCAGTACTTC CASSLWGRTSGGETQYF
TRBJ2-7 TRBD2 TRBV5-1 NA TGCGCCAGCAGCTTGGGACTAGCCCGGATTCCCTACGAGCAGTACTTC CASSLGLARIPYEQYF
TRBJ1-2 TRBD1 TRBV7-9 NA TGTGCCAGCAGCATCGACAGGGATGGCTACACCTTC CASSIDRDGYTF
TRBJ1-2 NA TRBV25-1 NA TGTGCCAGCAGTGAATCAGGGGCTAACTATGGCTACACCTTC CASSESGANYGYTF
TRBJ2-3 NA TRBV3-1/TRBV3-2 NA TGTGCCAGCAGCCTACGTAGCGAGTTCACAGATACGCAGTATTTT CASSLRSEFTDTQYF
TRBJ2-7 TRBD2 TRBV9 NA TGTGCCAGCAGCCCCGGGACTAGCGGGGGGATCTACGAGCAGTACTTC CASSPGTSGGIYEQYF
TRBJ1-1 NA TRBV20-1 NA TGCAGTGCTAGACGCGCCGGTGAAGCTTTCTTT CSARRAGEAFF
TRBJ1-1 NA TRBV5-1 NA TGCGCCAGCAGCCGGCAGGGCGACGGCACTGAAGCTTTCTTT CASSRQGDGTEAFF
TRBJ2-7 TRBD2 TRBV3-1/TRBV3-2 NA TGTGCCAGCAGCCCAGGAATTTCGGGAGCGGGGGCCACGATACAGTACTTC CASSPGISGAGATIQYF
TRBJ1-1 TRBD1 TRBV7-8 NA TGTGCCAGCAGCTCACAGGGGCGCGGGGCTGAAGCTTTCTTT CASSSQGRGAEAFF
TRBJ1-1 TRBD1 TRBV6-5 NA TGTGCCAGCAGGTTGGGACAGGGGTCTACTGAAGCTTTCTTT CASRLGQGSTEAFF
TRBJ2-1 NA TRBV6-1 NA TGTGCCAGCAGTGAAGCGGCGTTTGGCGGAGCCTACAATGAGCAGTTCTTC CASSEAAFGGAYNEQFF
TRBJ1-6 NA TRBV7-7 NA TGTGCTAGCAGCTTACACCCCAGCGACAGCTCCTATAATTCACCCCTCCACTTT CASSLHPSDSSYNSPLHF
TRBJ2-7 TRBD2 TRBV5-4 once TGTGCCAGCAGCCCATTGGGGGGGGAAAGCTCCTACGAGCAGTACTTC CASSPLGGESSYEQYF
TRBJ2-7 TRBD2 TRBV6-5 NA TGTGCCAGCAGTTATCCTGGACTAGCGGGGGAGCAGTACTTC CASSYPGLAGEQYF
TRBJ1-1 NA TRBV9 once TGTGCCAGCAGCGTAGGGGCACAGGGAATGAACACTGAAGCTTTCTTT CASSVGAQGMNTEAFF
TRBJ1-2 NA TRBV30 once TGTGCCTGTGGGGGACTAGGTGGCTACACCTTC CACGGLGGYTF
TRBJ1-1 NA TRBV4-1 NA TGCGCCAGCAGCCGGGCGGGGGACGGTAACACTGAAGCTTTCTTT CASSRAGDGNTEAFF
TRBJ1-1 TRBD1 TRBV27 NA TGTGCCAGCAGTTACAGGGGGCAGGACACTGAAGCTTTCTTT CASSYRGQDTEAFF
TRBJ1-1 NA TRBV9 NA TGTGCCAGCAGCGAGCGGACCCACGACACTGAAGCTTTCTTT CASSERTHDTEAFF
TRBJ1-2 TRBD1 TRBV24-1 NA TGTGCCACCAGTGGCCCCCCGGGACAGTTCTATGGCTACACCTTC CATSGPPGQFYGYTF
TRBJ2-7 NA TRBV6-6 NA TGTGCCAGCACCAGAGGGGGGGATACCTACGAGCAGTACTTC CASTRGGDTYEQYF
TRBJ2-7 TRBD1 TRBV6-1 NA TGTGCCAGCAGTGAAAGACAGGGTCGAACACTCTACGAGCAGTACTTC CASSERQGRTLYEQYF
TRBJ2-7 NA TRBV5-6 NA TGTGCCAGCAGCTTGAGGGGAGCGGGCCCCCAGCGGCAGTACTTC CASSLRGAGPQRQYF
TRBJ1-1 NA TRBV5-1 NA TGCGCCAGCAGCCCCCAAACCGTAGGGGACACTGAAGCTTTCTTT CASSPQTVGDTEAFF
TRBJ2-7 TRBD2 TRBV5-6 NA TGTGCCAGCAGCGGGGGAGGGTCCCATTCAGAGCAGTACTTC CASSGGGSHSEQYF
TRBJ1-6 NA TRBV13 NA TGTGCCAGCTCCCAGGGTCCCTATAATTCACCCCTCCACTTT CASSQGPYNSPLHF
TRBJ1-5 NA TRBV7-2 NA TGTGCCAGCAGCCCACGGACAGCTAGCAATCAGCCCCAGCATTTT CASSPRTASNQPQHF
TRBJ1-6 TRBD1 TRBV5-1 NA TGCGCCAGCAGCCCGTCCGGGACAGGGGCCGGGTCACCCCTCCACTTT CASSPSGTGAGSPLHF
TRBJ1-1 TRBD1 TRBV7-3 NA TGTGCCAGCAGCTCTACAGGGGAGGTCACTGAAGCTTTCTTT CASSSTGEVTEAFF
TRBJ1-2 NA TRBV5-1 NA TGCGCCAGCAGCGATGGCAGGGATATATACTATGGCTACACCTTC CASSDGRDIYYGYTF
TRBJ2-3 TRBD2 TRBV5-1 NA TGCGCCAGCAGCTCGCCACCGGGACTAGCCCTCCCAGATACGCAGTATTTT CASSSPPGLALPDTQYF
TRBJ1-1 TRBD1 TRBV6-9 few TGTGCCAGCAGTGATCCGGGACAGGGGGACTCGAACACTGAAGCTTTCTTT CASSDPGQGDSNTEAFF
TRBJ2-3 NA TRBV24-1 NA TGTGCCAGCGGACAGAGGGGGAACACAGATACGCAGTATTTT CASGQRGNTDTQYF
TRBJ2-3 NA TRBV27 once TGTGCCAGCAGTTATGGGGTGATGGCAGGGGCGGATACGCAGTATTTT CASSYGVMAGADTQYF
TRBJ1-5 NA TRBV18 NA TGTGCCAGCTCACCATACAAACAGGGTAATCAGCCCCAGCATTTT CASSPYKQGNQPQHF
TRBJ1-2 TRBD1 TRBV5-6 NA TGTGCCAGCAGCGATCCGACAGGGGGCGAGAGGGGTTATGGCTACACCTTC CASSDPTGGERGYGYTF
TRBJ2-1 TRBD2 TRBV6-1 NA TGTGCCAGCAGTGCCGGATTTAGCGGGGGGGCCTACAATGAGCAGTTCTTC CASSAGFSGGAYNEQFF
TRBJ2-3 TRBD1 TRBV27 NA TGTGCCAGCAGTCCAGCCGGGACAGGGTACACAGATACGCAGTATTTT CASSPAGTGYTDTQYF
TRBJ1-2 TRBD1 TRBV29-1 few TGCAGCGTAAAAGGGACAGGGTTGAGTGGCTACACCTTC CSVKGTGLSGYTF
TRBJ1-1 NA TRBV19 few TGTGCCAGTAGTATGCTACAGTTGAACACTGAAGCTTTCTTT CASSMLQLNTEAFF
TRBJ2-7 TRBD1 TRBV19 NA TGTGCCAGTCAGCCCGGGACAGGTTACTACGAGCAGTACTTC CASQPGTGYYEQYF
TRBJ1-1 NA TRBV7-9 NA TGTGCCAGCAGCTTAGCTCTCGGGAACACTGAAGCTTTCTTT CASSLALGNTEAFF
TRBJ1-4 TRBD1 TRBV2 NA TGTGCCAGCCGAGGTGGGACAGGGGCGACAACTAATGAAAAACTGTTTTTT CASRGGTGATTNEKLFF
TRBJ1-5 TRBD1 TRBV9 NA TGTGCCAGCAGCGAGTCCCCTAAGACAGGGAGCAATCAGCCCCAGCATTTT CASSESPKTGSNQPQHF
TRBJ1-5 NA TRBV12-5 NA TGTGCTAGTGGTTTGCAGGGCGGATTCGGTCAGCCCCAGCATTTT CASGLQGGFGQPQHF